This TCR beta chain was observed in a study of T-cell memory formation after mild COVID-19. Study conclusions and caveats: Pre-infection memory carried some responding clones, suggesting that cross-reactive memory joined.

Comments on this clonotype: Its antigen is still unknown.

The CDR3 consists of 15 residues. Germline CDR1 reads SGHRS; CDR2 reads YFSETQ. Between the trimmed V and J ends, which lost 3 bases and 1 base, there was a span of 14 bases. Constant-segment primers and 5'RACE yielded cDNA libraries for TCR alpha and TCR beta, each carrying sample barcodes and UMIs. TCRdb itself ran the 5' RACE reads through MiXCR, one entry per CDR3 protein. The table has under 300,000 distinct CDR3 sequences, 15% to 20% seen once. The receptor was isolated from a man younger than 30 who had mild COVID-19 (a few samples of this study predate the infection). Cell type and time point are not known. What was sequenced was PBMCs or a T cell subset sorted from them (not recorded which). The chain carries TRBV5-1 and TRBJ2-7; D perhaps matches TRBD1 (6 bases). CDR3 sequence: CASSSHLGQSYEQYF. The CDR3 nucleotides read TGCGCCAGCAGCTCTCATTTAGGACAGTCCTACGAGCAGTACTTC.